This T cell receptor beta chain was profiled in a study of control samples from healthy donors and cancer patients. The table came from immunoSEQ multiplex PCR; TCRdb's copy has only in-frame clones and leaves some out. The table includes roughly 80,000 clones, 70% to 90% detected once. V lost 0 bases to trimming and J lost 5 bases, with 11 bases between them. The CDR3 covers 15 residues. From germline, CDR1 is LNHNV and CDR2 YYDKDF (reference sequence). Specimen: blood. The rearrangement links TRBV15 to TRBJ1-5; D is ambiguous. The receptor's source is a woman aged 50 to 60 in good health. CDR3: CATSRDYNGDQPQHF. DNA of the CDR3: TGTGCCACCAGCAGAGATTATAACGGGGATCAGCCCCAGCATTTT.